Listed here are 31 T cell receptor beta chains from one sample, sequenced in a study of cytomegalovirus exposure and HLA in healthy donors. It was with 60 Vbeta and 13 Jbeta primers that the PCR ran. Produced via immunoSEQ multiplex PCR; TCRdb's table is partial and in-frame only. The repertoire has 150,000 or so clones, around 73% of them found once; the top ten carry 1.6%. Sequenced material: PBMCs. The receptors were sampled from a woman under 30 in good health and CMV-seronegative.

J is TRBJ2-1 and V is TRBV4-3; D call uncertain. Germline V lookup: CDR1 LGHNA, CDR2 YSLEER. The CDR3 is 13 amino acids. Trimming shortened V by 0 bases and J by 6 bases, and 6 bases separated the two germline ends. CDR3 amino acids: CASSQDNGNEQFF. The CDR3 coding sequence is TGCGCCAGCAGCCAAGATAACGGCAATGAGCAGTTCTTC.

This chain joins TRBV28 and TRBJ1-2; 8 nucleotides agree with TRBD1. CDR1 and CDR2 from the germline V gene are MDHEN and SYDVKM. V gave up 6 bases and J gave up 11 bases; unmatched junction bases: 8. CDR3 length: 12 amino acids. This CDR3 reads CASSHGQGVYTF. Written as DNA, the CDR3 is TGTGCCAGCAGCCACGGACAGGGAGTGTACACCTTC.

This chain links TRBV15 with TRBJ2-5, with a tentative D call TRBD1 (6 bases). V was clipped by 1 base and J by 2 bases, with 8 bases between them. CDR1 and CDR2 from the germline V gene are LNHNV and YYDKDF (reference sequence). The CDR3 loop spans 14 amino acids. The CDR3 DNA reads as TGTGCCACCAGCAGAGGGACAGTTCAAGAGACCCAGTACTTC. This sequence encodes CATSRGTVQETQYF.

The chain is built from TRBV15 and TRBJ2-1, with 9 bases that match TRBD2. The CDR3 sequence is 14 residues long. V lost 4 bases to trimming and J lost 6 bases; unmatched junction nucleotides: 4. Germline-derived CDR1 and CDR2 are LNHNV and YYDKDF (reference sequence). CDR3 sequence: CATSKAGGGNEQFF. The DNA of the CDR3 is TGTGCCACCAGCAAGGCGGGAGGGGGCAATGAGCAGTTCTTC.

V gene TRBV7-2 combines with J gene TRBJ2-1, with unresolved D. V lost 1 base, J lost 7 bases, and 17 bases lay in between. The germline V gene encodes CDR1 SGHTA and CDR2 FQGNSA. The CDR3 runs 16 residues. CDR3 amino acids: CASSLGAAVLLNEQFF. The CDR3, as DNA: TGTGCCAGCAGCTTAGGGGCAGCTGTTTTACTGAATGAGCAGTTCTTC.

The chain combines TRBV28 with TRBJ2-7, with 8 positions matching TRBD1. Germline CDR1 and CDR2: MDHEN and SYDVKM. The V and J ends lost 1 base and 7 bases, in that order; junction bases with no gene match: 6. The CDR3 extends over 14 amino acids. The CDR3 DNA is TGTGCCAGCAGTTTATTCGGGACAGGTTGGGAGCAGTACTTC. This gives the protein CASSLFGTGWEQYF.

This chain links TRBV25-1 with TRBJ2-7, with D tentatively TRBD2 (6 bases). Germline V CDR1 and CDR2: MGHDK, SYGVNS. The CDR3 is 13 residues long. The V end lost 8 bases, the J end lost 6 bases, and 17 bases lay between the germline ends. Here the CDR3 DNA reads TGTGCCAGCGGCCGAATGGGGGGTTCCGAGCAGTACGTC. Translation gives CASGRMGGSEQYV.

CDR3 DNA: TGTGCCAGCAGCGTAGCTGATCGTACATTGAACACTGAAGCTTTCTTT. Residues: CASSVADRTLNTEAFF. J is TRBJ1-1 and V is TRBV9; D is undetermined. Germline loops: CDR1 SGDLS, CDR2 YYNGEE. V lost 0 bases and J 0 bases, leaving 12 bases between the germline ends. The CDR3 spans 16 residues.

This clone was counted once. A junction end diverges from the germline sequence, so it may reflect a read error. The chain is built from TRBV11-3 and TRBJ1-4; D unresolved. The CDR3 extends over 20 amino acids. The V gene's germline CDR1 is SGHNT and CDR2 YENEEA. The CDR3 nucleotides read TGTGCCAGCAGCTATCACGACGGAGGAACTGAATGGGCAACTAATGGAAAACTGTTTTTT. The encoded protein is CASSYHDGGTEWATNGKLFF.

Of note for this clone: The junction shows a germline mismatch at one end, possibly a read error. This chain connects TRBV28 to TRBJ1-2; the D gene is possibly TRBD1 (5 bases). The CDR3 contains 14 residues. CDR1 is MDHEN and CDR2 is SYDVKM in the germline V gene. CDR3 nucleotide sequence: TGTGCCAGCAGTTTACCCGGGACTGGCTATGGCCACACCTTC. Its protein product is CASSLPGTGYGHTF.

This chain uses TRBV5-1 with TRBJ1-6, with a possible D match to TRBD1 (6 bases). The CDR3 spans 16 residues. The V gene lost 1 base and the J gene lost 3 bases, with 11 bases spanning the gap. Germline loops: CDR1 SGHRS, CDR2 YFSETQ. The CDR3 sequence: CASSLQGLHYNSPLHF. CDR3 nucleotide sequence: TGCGCCAGCAGCTTGCAGGGGCTTCACTATAATTCACCCCTCCACTTT. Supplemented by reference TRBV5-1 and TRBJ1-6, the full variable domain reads KAGVTQTPRYLIKTRGQQVTLSCSPISGHRSVSWYQQTPGQGLQFLFEYFSETQRNKGNFPGRFSGRQFSNSRSEMNVSTLELGDSALYLCASSLQGLHYNSPLHFGNGTRLTVT.

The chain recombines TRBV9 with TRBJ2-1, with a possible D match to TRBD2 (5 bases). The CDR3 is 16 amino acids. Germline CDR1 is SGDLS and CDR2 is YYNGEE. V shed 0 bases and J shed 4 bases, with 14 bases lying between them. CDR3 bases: TGTGCCAGCAGCGTAGAGGGAGCTCGACGGTACAATGAGCAGTTCTTC. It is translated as CASSVEGARRYNEQFF.

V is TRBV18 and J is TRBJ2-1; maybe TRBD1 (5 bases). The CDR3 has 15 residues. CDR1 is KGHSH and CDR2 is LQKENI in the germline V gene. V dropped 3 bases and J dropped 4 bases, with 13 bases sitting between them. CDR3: CASSPGRAAYNEQFF. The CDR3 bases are TGTGCCAGCTCACCTGGCAGGGCGGCATACAATGAGCAGTTCTTC. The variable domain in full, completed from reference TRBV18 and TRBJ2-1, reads NAGVMQNPRHLVRRRGQEARLRCSPMKGHSHVYWYRQLPEEGLKFMVYLQKENIIDESGMPKERFSAEFPKEGPSILRIQQVVRGDSAAYFCASSPGRAAYNEQFFGPGTRLTVL.

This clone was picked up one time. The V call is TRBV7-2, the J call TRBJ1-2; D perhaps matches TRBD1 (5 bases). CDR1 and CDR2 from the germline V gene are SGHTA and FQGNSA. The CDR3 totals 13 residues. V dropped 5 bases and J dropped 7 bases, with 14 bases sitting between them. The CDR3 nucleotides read TGTGCCAGCAGCCCGACTGGGGCGGTTGGCTACACCTTC. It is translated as CASSPTGAVGYTF.

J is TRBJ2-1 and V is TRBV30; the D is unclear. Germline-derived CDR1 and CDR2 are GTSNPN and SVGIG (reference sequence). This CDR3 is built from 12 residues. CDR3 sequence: CAQKVGYNEQFF. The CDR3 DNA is TGTGCACAGAAAGTGGGTTACAATGAGCAGTTCTTC. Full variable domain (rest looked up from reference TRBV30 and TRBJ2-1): SQTIHQWPATLVQPVGSPLSLECTVEGTSNPNLYWYRQAAGRGLQLLFYSVGIGQISSEVPQNLSASRPQDRQFILSSKKLLLSDSGFYLCAQKVGYNEQFFGPGTRLTVL.

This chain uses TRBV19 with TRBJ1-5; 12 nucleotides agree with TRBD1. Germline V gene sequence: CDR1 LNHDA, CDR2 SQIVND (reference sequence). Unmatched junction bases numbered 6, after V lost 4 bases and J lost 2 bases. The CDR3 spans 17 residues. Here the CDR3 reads CASSKGQGALGNQPQHF. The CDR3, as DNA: TGTGCCAGTAGTAAGGGACAGGGGGCGTTGGGCAATCAGCCCCAGCATTTT.

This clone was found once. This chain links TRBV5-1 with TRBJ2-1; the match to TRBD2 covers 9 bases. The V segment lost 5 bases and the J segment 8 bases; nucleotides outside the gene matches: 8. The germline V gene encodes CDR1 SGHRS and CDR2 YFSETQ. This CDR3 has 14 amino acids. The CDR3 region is CASSTSGGPDEQFF. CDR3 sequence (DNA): TGCGCCAGCAGTACAAGCGGGGGGCCGGATGAGCAGTTCTTC.

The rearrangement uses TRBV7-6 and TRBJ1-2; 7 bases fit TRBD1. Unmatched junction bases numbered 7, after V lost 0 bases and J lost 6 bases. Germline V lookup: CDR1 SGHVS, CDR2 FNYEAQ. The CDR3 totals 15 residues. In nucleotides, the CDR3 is TGTGCCAGCAGCTTAGCATCAGGACAGGCCCATGGCTACACCTTC. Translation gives CASSLASGQAHGYTF.

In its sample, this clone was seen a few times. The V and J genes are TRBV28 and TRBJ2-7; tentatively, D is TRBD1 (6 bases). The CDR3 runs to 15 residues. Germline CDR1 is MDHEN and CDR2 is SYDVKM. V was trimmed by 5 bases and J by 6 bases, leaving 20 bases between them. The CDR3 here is CASSPPSTGFSEQYF. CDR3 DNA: TGTGCCAGCAGTCCCCCCTCGACAGGCTTTAGCGAGCAGTACTTC.

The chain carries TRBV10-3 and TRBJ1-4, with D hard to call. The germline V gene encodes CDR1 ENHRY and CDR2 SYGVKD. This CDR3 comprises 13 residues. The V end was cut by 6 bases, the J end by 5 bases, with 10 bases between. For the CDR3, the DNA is TGTGCCATCAGAACCGACAACAATGAAAAACTGTTTTTT. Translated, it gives CAIRTDNNEKLFF.

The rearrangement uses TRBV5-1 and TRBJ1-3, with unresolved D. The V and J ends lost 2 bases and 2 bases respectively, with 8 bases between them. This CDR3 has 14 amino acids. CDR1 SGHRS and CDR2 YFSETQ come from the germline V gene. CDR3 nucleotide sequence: TGCGCCAGCAGCTTTGACAAGGCTGGAAACACCATATATTTT. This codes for CASSFDKAGNTIYF.

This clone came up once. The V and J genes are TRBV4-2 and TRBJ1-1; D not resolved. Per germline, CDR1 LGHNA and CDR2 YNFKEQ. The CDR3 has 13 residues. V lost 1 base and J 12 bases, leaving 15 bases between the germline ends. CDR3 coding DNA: TGTGCCAGCAGCCAAGGTTTGATCGGGAGAACTTTCTTT. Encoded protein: CASSQGLIGRTFF.

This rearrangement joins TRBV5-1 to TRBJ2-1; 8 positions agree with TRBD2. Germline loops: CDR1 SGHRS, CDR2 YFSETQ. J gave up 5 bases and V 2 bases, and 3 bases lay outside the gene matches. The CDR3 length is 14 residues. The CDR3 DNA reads TGCGCCAGCAGCTTTGCGGGGGGCAACAATGAGCAGTTCTTC. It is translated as CASSFAGGNNEQFF. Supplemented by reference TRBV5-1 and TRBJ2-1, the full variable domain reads KAGVTQTPRYLIKTRGQQVTLSCSPISGHRSVSWYQQTPGQGLQFLFEYFSETQRNKGNFPGRFSGRQFSNSRSEMNVSTLELGDSALYLCASSFAGGNNEQFFGPGTRLTVL.

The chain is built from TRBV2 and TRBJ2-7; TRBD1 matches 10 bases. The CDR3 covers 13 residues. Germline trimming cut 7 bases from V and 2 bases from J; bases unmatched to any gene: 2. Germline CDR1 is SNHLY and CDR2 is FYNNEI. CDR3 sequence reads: CASNDRGPYEQYF. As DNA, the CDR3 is TGTGCCAGCAACGACAGGGGGCCCTACGAGCAGTACTTC.

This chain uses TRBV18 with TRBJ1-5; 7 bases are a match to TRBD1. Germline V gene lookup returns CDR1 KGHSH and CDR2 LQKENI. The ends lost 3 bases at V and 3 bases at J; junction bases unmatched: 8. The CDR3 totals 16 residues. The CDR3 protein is CASSPTGQKNNQPQHF. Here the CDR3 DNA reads TGTGCCAGCTCACCGACGGGACAGAAGAACAATCAGCCCCAGCATTTT.

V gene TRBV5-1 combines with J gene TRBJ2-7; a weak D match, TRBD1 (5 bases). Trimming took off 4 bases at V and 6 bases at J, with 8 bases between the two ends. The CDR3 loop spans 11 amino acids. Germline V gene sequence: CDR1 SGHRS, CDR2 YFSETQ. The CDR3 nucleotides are TGCGCCAGCAGCCCGGACATCGAGCAGTACTTC. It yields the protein CASSPDIEQYF.

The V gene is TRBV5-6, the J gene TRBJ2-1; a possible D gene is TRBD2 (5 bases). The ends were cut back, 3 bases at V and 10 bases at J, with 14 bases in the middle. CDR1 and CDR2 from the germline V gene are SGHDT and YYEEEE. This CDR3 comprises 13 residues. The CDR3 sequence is CASSYTAWEEQFF. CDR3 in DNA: TGTGCCAGCAGCTACACCGCGTGGGAGGAGCAGTTCTTC.

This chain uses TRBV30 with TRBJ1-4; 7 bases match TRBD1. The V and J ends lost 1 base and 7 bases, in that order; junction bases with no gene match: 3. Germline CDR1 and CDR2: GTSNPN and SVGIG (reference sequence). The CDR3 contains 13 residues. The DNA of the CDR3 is TGTGCCTGGAGTGGAGACAGGGCTGAAAAACTGTTTTTT. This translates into CAWSGDRAEKLFF.

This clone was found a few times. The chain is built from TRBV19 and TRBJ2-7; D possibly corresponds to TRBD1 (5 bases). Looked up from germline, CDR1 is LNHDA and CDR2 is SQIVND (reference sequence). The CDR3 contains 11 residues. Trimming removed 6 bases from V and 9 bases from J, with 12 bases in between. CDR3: CASRFQGVQYF. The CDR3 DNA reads TGTGCCAGTAGATTCCAGGGCGTGCAGTACTTC. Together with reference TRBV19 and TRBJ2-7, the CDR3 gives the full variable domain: DGGITQSPKYLFRKEGQNVTLSCEQNLNHDAMYWYRQDPGQGLRLIYYSQIVNDFQKGDIAEGYSVSREKKESFPLTVTSAQKNPTAFYLCASRFQGVQYFGPGTRLTVT.

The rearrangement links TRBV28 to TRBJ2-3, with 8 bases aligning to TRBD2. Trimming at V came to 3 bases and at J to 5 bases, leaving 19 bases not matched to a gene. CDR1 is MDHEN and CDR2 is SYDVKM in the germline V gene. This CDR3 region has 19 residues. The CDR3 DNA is TGTGCCAGCAGTTTCACCCCCTCCGGTAGCGGGGAGGGTTTAGATACGCAGTATTTT. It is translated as CASSFTPSGSGEGLDTQYF. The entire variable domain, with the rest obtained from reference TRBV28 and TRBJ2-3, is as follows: DVKVTQSSRYLVKRTGEKVFLECVQDMDHENMFWYRQDPGLGLRLIYFSYDVKMKEKGDIPEGYSVSREKKERFSLILESASTNQTSMYLCASSFTPSGSGEGLDTQYFGPGTRLTVL.

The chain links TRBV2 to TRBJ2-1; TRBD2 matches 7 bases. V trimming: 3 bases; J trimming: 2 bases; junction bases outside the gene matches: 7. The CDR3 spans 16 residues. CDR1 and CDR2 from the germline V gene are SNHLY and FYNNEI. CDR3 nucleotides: TGTGCCAGCAGTGATTTGCTAGCGGACGCCTACAATGAGCAGTTCTTC. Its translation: CASSDLLADAYNEQFF.